This T cell receptor (beta chain) was captured by sequencing in a study of blood T cell repertoires in COVID-19. Across the whole study: T cells, B-cell-depleted T cells, or PBMCs provided the cDNA or gDNA that served as material.

In the original workflow: Reference gene primer amplification in the assay estimated nucleated cell counts. Here immunoSEQ multiplex PCR was the method, and the copy in TCRdb shows in-frame clones only, minus some. D and trimming were read from the DNA, whereas the V and J calls and clone size are those reported in that table. The sample records about 250,000 clones, about nine tenths being singletons. Losses at the gene ends were 0 bases for V and 2 bases for J; bases not matched to a gene: 3. Germline values: CDR1 MNHNS, CDR2 SASEGT. The CDR3 is 16 amino acids. The sequence was collected from a woman in her forties who had recovered from COVID-19. The chain has TRBV6-1 and TRBJ1-2; 10 bases map to TRBD1. Sequenced input: peripheral blood. The CDR3 region is CASSEALGQGNYGYTF. CDR3 in DNA: TGTGCCAGCAGTGAAGCGCTGGGACAGGGGAACTATGGCTACACCTTC.